These 13 T cell receptor beta chains share one sample of origin, sequenced in a study of glioma-infiltrating T cells. Amplification of TCR alpha and beta CDR3 regions from RNA used iRepertoire nested multiplex PCR. TCRdb used MiXCR to reprocess the multiplex PCR reads, holding one entry per CDR3 protein. This table has approximately 90,000 distinct CDR3 sequences, about 23% appearing once. The sample was glioma tissue, nonneoplastic brain tissue, or PBMCs (not recorded which). Receptor source: a human donor with low-grade glioma or glioblastoma, undergoing nonglioma brain surgery, or in good health (not recorded which).

V and J are TRBV4-2 and TRBJ2-1; tentative D call: TRBD1 (5 bases). CDR3 length: 14 residues. V gave up 6 bases and J gave up 0 bases, with 9 bases separating them. Germline loops: CDR1 LGHNA, CDR2 YNFKEQ. DNA of the CDR3: TGTGCCAGCAGGGACACGAGCTCCTACAATGAGCAGTTCTTC. Translated, it gives CASRDTSSYNEQFF.

The chain links TRBV12-3 or TRBV12-4 to TRBJ2-5, with D unresolved. The CDR3 is 13 residues long. Trimming stripped 4 bases from V and 1 base from J, with 7 bases between. This CDR3 reads CASSSGSQETQYF. In DNA, the CDR3 is TGTGCCAGCAGTTCAGGTTCCCAAGAGACCCAGTACTTC.

Many counts were recorded for this clonotype. The V and J genes are TRBV5-1 and TRBJ2-3; TRBD1 matches at 9 bases. Germline V gene data show CDR1 as SGHRS and CDR2 as YFSETQ. The trim removed 4 bases at V and 5 bases at J, leaving 5 bases unmatched. The CDR3 loop spans 14 amino acids. The CDR3 sequence is CASSPGTGRDTQYF. The CDR3, as DNA: TGCGCCAGCAGCCCTGGGACAGGGAGAGATACGCAGTATTTT. The whole variable domain, filled in from reference TRBV5-1 and TRBJ2-3, reads KAGVTQTPRYLIKTRGQQVTLSCSPISGHRSVSWYQQTPGQGLQFLFEYFSETQRNKGNFPGRFSGRQFSNSRSEMNVSTLELGDSALYLCASSPGTGRDTQYFGPGTRLTVL.

Comments on this clonotype: A much larger clone lies a single base off, so this may be a read error. The J gene is TRBJ2-3, the V gene TRBV12-3 or TRBV12-4; unclear D gene. Trimming left V 2 bases short and J 0 bases short, with 15 bases between. This CDR3 is 17 amino acids long. The CDR3 DNA reads TGTGCCAGCAGTTTACCTCCGTACAGCACTAGCACAGATACGCAGTATTTT. The encoded protein is CASSLPPYSTSTDTQYF.

This clonotype rates as medium-sized. This sequence joins TRBV27 and TRBJ2-4, with a weak D call TRBD1 (6 bases). This CDR3 comprises 12 residues. Per the germline V gene, CDR1 is MNHEY and CDR2 is SMNVEV (reference sequence). V shed 8 bases and J shed 7 bases, with 12 bases lying between them. CDR3 residues: CASLGRGNIQYF. The CDR3 DNA reads as TGTGCCAGCTTAGGCAGGGGCAACATTCAGTACTTC.

This clonotype was counted only a few times. V usage is TRBV11-2 and J usage is TRBJ2-1; D is unresolved. This CDR3 is built from 15 residues. Germline V CDR1 and CDR2: SGHAT, FQNNGV. Trimming took off 0 bases at V and 6 bases at J, with 12 bases between the two ends. The CDR3 DNA follows: TGTGCCAGCAGCTTAGATCGCCAGCAGATCAATGAGCAGTTCTTC. Amino acid sequence: CASSLDRQQINEQFF.

This clonotype was detected ten times or more. The chain carries TRBV6-1 and TRBJ2-3; a possible D gene is TRBD1 (6 bases). Trimming took off 6 bases at V and 2 bases at J, with 15 bases between the two ends. CDR3 length equals 15 residues. CDR1 is MNHNS, CDR2 SASEGT, per germline. The CDR3 DNA reads TGTGCCAGCAGGAAGACAGGAACCCACACAGATACGCAGTATTTT. It encodes CASRKTGTHTDTQYF.

This clonotype was seen many times. V usage is TRBV20-1 and J usage is TRBJ1-2; TRBD1 is a possible D gene (6 bases). V dropped 2 bases and J dropped 0 bases, with 19 bases sitting between them. In germline, CDR1 is DFQATT, CDR2 SNEGSKA (reference sequence). CDR3 length equals 17 residues. The CDR3 DNA reads TGCAGTGCTAGACCCCCACTGGACAGCCGGACTAACTATGGCTACACCTTC. As protein: CSARPPLDSRTNYGYTF.

This clonotype has at least ten counts. The gene calls are TRBV2 and TRBJ1-1; perhaps TRBD1 as D (6 bases). CDR3 size: 13 residues. V lost 4 bases and J 11 bases, leaving 17 bases between the germline ends. The germline V gene has CDR1 SNHLY and CDR2 FYNNEI. For the CDR3, the DNA is TGTGCCAGCAGTGGAAACCTCCGGGACAAGGCTTTCTTT. Its protein is CASSGNLRDKAFF.

This clonotype was seen repeatedly, ten times or more. The J gene is TRBJ2-1, the V gene TRBV7-2; perhaps TRBD1 as D (6 bases). V lost 5 bases to trimming and J lost 7 bases, with 24 bases between them. CDR3 length: 17 amino acids. Germline CDR1 is SGHTA and CDR2 is FQGNSA. CDR3 nucleotides: TGTGCCAGCAGCCAAACGGCGGTGACAGGCCTTACTAATGAGCAGTTCTTC. The encoded protein is CASSQTAVTGLTNEQFF.

In this sample, this clonotype turned up a few times. This chain links TRBV5-1 with TRBJ2-3; 8 bases fit TRBD2. The V gene end was trimmed by 1 base and the J gene end by 7 bases; junction bases not matched to a gene: 5. The germline V gene encodes CDR1 SGHRS and CDR2 YFSETQ. The CDR3 has 14 residues. In nucleotides, the CDR3 is TGCGCCAGCAGCTTGACGGGGGGGCCGAATACGCAGTATTTT. Protein product: CASSLTGGPNTQYF.

J is TRBJ2-7 and V is TRBV19; the D is unclear. Trimming took 5 bases from V and 0 from J, leaving 11 bases between them. Germline values: CDR1 LNHDA, CDR2 SQIVND (reference sequence). CDR3 length: 14 residues. CDR3: CASSRRESSYEQYF. DNA for the CDR3: TGTGCCAGTAGTCGCCGAGAGAGCTCCTACGAGCAGTACTTC.

This clonotype occurred many times. The V and J genes are TRBV28 and TRBJ2-7, with unresolved D. This CDR3 comprises 12 residues. Germline loops: CDR1 MDHEN, CDR2 SYDVKM. Deletions cut 5 bases from V and 6 bases from J, with 11 bases between. The CDR3 protein is CASSPSRREQYF. The CDR3 DNA is TGTGCCAGCAGTCCCTCACGACGCGAGCAGTACTTC.